The 12 T cell receptor beta chains reported below all come from one sample, sequenced in a study of breast tumors, draining lymph nodes, adjacent tissues. The lymph nodes were axillary draining lymph nodes from breast cancer patients. TCRdb re-analysed the multiplex PCR reads in MiXCR, keeping a single row per CDR3 protein. Found here are roughly 110,000 distinct CDR3 sequences, around 30% of them singletons; the top ten hold around 6%. The sequenced material came from axillary lymph node tissue. The receptor source for this set is a female donor with breast cancer. Some clones in this sample may be carry-over from other donors' samples.

This clonotype was recorded many times. DNA of the CDR3: TGTGCCCAAAGCCGGGGAGGGGCGGGTACAGATACGCAGTATTTT. It encodes CAQSRGGAGTDTQYF. V usage is TRBV30 and J usage is TRBJ2-3; 7 bases line up with TRBD2. J gave up 3 bases and V 8 bases, and 14 bases lay outside the gene matches. Germline V gives CDR1 GTSNPN, CDR2 SVGIG (reference sequence). The CDR3 is 15 residues long.

The rearrangement joins TRBV29-1 to TRBJ2-5; D perhaps matches TRBD1 (5 bases). This CDR3 contains 10 residues. The germline gives CDR1 SQVTM, CDR2 ANQGSEA. Trimming removed 3 bases from V and 9 bases from J, with 8 bases in between. CDR3 sequence (DNA): TGCAGCGTTGAGGAAGGGGCCCAGTACTTC. Protein: CSVEEGAQYF.

The chain combines TRBV19 with TRBJ2-4; D may be TRBD1 or TRBD2 (5 bases each). With 3 bases removed from V and 10 bases from J, the gap between germline ends came to 22 bases. The CDR3 consists of 16 residues. Germline V gene data show CDR1 as LNHDA and CDR2 as SQIVND (reference sequence). In DNA form, the CDR3 reads TGTGCCAGTAGTATCCACCCGGACACCCAATCGGGGATTCAGTACTTC. This encodes CASSIHPDTQSGIQYF.

This clonotype has more than one count but fewer than ten. Possible read error: a much larger clone is one base away. The chain has TRBV3-1 and TRBJ2-7; the match to TRBD1 covers 8 bases. The CDR3 contains 13 residues. Losses at the gene ends were 11 bases for V and 3 bases for J; bases not matched to a gene: 9. CDR1 is LGHDT and CDR2 is YNNKEL in the germline V gene (reference sequence). The CDR3 bases are TGTGCCGGCAACCGACAGGGGAGCTACGAGCAGTACTTC. This gives the protein CAGNRQGSYEQYF.

Turning to this clonotype: The CDR3 end shows no conserved phenylalanine or tryptophan, and so a read error is likely. The chain has TRBV7-2 and TRBJ2-7, with 8 bases matching TRBD1. Per germline, CDR1 SGHTA and CDR2 FQGNSA. CDR3 length: 14 amino acids. The CDR3 DNA follows: TGTGCCGGCAGCACTTGGACAGGGTCCGACGAGCAGTACCTC. It specifies CAGSTWTGSDEQYL.

This clonotype was counted a few times. The chain recombines TRBV20-1 with TRBJ1-1, with a weak D call TRBD1 (5 bases). The CDR3 is 13 residues long. V was cut by 3 bases and J by 7 bases, with 15 bases left in between. Germline V gene sequence: CDR1 DFQATT, CDR2 SNEGSKA (reference sequence). The chain's CDR3 is CSARVGAAIEAFF. CDR3 DNA sequence: TGCAGTGCTAGGGTTGGGGCCGCGATTGAAGCTTTCTTT.

This clonotype appeared many times. This chain joins TRBV10-3 and TRBJ1-6, with TRBD1 matching over 7 bases. CDR3 length: 14 residues. CDR1 and CDR2 from the germline V gene are ENHRY and SYGVKD. The V gene end was trimmed by 4 bases and the J gene end by 7 bases; junction bases not matched to a gene: 4. Here the CDR3 reads CAISVQDRNSPLHF. CDR3 in DNA: TGTGCCATCAGTGTTCAGGACAGGAATTCACCCCTCCACTTT.

This clonotype was seen ten or more times. The chain has TRBV13 and TRBJ2-1; TRBD2 matches at 8 bases. V shed 3 bases and J 5 bases; nucleotides not matched to a gene: 9. CDR1 and CDR2 (germline): PRHDT, FYEKMQ (reference sequence). This CDR3 contains 16 residues. CDR3 in amino acids: CASSFWREAPNNEQFF. Here the CDR3 DNA reads TGTGCCAGCAGCTTTTGGCGGGAGGCCCCCAACAATGAGCAGTTCTTC.

This clonotype was recorded at least ten times. The chain employs TRBV10-3 and TRBJ2-2, with D possibly being TRBD1 or TRBD2 (6 bases each). The germline CDR1 and CDR2 sequences are ENHRY and SYGVKD. The germline V and J ends were trimmed by 6 bases and 2 bases, with 19 bases remaining between them. CDR3 size: 17 residues. The CDR3 DNA sequence: TGTGCCATCAGAGGGATTTTCAGGGGAGGAAACACCGGGGAGCTGTTTTTT. This sequence encodes CAIRGIFRGGNTGELFF.

Concerning this clonotype: This clone may be a read error of a much larger clone one base away. V usage is TRBV9 and J usage is TRBJ1-2, with unresolved D. Germline values: CDR1 SGDLS, CDR2 YYNGEE. This CDR3 comprises 14 residues. The CDR3 spells CASSSADMDYGYAF. As DNA, the CDR3 is TGTGCCAGCAGCAGCGCAGACATGGACTATGGCTACGCCTTC. Using reference TRBV9 and TRBJ1-2 for the parts outside the CDR3, the full variable domain is DSGVTQTPKHLITATGQRVTLRCSPRSGDLSVYWYQQSLDQGLQFLIQYYNGEERAKGNILERFSAQQFPDLHSELNLSSLELGDSALYFCASSSADMDYGYAFGSGTRLTVV.

The chain carries TRBV7-2 and TRBJ1-3; possible D gene TRBD1, 6 bases. V was clipped by 8 bases and J by 0 bases, with 8 bases between them. Germline V gene data show CDR1 as SGHTA and CDR2 as FQGNSA. This CDR3 region has 13 residues. CDR3 region: CASGQRSGNTIYF. CDR3 in DNA: TGTGCCAGCGGACAGCGCTCTGGAAACACCATATATTTT.

This clonotype occurred many times. One end of the junction does not line up with germline, which may come from a read error. The chain is built from TRBV6-1 and TRBJ1-2; 7 bases are a match to TRBD1. The V gene's germline CDR1 is MNHNS and CDR2 SASEGT. The CDR3 is 15 residues long. CDR3 protein: CASREGRTGVYGYTF. CDR3 sequence (DNA): TGTGCCAGCAGGGAAGGACGAACAGGGGTCTATGGCTACACCTTC.